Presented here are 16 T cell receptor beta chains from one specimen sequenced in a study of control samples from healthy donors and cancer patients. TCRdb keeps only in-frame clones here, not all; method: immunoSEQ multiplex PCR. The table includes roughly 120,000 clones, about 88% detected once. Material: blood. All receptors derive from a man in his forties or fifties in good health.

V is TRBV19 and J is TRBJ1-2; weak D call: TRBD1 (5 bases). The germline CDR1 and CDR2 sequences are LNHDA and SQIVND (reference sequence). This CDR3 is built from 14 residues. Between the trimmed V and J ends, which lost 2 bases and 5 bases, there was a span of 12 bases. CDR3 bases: TGTGCCAGTAGTATAATAGGGGCCAAATATGGCTACACCTTC. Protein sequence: CASSIIGAKYGYTF.

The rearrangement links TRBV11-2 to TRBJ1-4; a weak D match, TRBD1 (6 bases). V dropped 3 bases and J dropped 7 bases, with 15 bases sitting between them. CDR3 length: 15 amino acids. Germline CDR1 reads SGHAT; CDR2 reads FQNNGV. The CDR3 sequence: CASSFEGGVGEKLFF. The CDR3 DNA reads TGTGCCAGCAGCTTCGAGGGGGGAGTGGGTGAAAAACTGTTTTTT.

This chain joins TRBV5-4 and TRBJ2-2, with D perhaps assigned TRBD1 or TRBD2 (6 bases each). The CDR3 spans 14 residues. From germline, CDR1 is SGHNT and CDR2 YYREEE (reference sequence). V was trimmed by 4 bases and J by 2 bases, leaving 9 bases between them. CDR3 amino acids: CASSGGQNTGELFF. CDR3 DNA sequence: TGTGCCAGCAGCGGGGGGCAAAACACCGGGGAGCTGTTTTTT.

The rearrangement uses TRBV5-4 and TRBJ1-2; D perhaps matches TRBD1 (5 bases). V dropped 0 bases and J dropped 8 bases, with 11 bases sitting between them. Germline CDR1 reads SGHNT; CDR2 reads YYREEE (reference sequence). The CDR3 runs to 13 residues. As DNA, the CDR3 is TGTGCCAGCAGCTTGGCCGCAGGGAACGGCTACACCTTC. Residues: CASSLAAGNGYTF.

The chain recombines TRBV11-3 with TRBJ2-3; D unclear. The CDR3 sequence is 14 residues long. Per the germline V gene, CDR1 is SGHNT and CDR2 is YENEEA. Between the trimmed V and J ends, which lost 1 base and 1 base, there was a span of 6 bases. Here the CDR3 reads CASSLGSRTDTQYF. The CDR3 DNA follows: TGTGCCAGCAGCTTAGGCTCACGCACAGATACGCAGTATTTT.

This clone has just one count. The DNA for the CDR3 is TGTGCCAGCAGCAGCGAAGTAAACACTGAAGCTTTCTTT. This translates into CASSSEVNTEAFF. The V and J genes are TRBV6-4 and TRBJ1-1; the D is unclear. The CDR3 has 13 residues. Germline values: CDR1 MRHNA, CDR2 SNTAGT. V shed 6 bases and J shed 2 bases, with 10 bases lying between them.

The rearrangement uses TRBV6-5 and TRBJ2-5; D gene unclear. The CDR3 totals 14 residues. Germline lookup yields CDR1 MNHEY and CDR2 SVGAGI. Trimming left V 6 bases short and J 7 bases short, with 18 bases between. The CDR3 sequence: CASRPAIFPGTQYF. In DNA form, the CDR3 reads TGTGCCAGCAGGCCCGCTATATTTCCCGGGACCCAGTACTTC.

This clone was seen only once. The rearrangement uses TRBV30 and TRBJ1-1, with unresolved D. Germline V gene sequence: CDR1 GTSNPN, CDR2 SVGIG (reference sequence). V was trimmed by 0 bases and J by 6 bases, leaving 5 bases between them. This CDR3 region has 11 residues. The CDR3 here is CAWSVGAEAFF. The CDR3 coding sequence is TGTGCCTGGAGTGTTGGGGCTGAAGCTTTCTTT.

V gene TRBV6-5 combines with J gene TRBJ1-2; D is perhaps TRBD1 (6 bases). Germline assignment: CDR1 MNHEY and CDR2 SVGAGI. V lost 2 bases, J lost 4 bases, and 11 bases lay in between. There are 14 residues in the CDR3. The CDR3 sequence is CASSYTGSIYGYTF. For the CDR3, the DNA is TGTGCCAGCAGTTACACAGGGTCCATCTATGGCTACACCTTC.

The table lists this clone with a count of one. The chain's CDR3 is CASSFTSGVSETQYF. CDR3 coding DNA: TGTGCCAGCAGCTTCACTAGCGGGGTCTCGGAGACCCAGTACTTC. The chain recombines TRBV5-6 with TRBJ2-5; 10 bases agree with TRBD2. This CDR3 contains 15 residues. Germline values: CDR1 SGHDT, CDR2 YYEEEE. V gave up 2 bases and J gave up 5 bases; unmatched junction bases: 6. Combining the CDR3 with reference TRBV5-6 and TRBJ2-5 gives the whole variable domain DAGVTQSPTHLIKTRGQQVTLRCSPKSGHDTVSWYQQALGQGPQFIFQYYEEEERQRGNFPDRFSGHQFPNYSSELNVNALLLGDSALYLCASSFTSGVSETQYFGPGTRLLVL.

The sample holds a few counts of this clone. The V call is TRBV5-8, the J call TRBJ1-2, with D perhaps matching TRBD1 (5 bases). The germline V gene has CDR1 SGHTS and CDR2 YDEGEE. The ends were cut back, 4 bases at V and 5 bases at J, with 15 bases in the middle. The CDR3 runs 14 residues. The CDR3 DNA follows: TGTGCCAGCAGCCGAGTCCAAGGGGCGTATGGCTACACCTTC. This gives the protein CASSRVQGAYGYTF.

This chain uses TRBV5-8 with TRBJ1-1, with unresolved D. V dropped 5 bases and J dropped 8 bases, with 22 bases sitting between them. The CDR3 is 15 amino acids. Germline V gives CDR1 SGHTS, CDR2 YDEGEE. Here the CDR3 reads CASSLILAAWKEAFF. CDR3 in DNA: TGTGCCAGCAGTTTAATCCTGGCCGCGTGGAAAGAAGCTTTCTTT.

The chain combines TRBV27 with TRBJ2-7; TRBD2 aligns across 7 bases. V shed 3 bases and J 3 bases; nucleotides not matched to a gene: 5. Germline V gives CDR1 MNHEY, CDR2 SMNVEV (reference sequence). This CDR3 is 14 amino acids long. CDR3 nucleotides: TGTGCCAGCAGTTTCGGGTGGGGGGGCTACGAGCAGTACTTC. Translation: CASSFGWGGYEQYF.

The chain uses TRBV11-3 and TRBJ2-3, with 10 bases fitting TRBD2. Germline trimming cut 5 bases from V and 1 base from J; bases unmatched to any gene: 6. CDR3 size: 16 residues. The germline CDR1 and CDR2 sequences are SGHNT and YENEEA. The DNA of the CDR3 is TGTGCCAGCAGCCCAGTAGCGGGGGGCCGCACAGATACGCAGTATTTT. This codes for CASSPVAGGRTDTQYF.

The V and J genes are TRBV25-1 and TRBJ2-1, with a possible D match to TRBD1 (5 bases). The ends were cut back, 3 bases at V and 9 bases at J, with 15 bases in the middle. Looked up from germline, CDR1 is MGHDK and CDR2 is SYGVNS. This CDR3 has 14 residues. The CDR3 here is CASSEVAGFGEQFF. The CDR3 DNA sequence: TGTGCCAGCAGTGAGGTGGCAGGGTTCGGTGAGCAGTTCTTC.

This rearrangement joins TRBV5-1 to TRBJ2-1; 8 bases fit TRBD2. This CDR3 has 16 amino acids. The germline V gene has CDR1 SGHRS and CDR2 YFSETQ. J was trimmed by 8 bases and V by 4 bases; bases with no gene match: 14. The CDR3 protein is CASSGITGTRGDEQFF. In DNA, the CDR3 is TGCGCCAGCAGCGGCATAACCGGGACTAGAGGCGATGAGCAGTTCTTC.